Listed below are T cell receptor beta chains from one sample, sequenced in a study of shared clonotypes between healthy human individuals. Sequencing was performed with immunoSEQ multiplex PCR; in TCRdb, only in-frame clones are kept and a portion is missing. The sample contains about 2.4 million clones, approximately 94% of which appear only once. The source material was naive CD4+ T cells from PBMCs. Receptors were obtained from a young man in good health. Some clones in this sample may be carry-over from other donors' samples. CDR3s include the opening cysteine and the closing phenylalanine or tryptophan. The order of the fields is D gene, V gene, clone size, J gene, CDR3 protein, CDR3 DNA. The D gene is left open where the match is weak. Clone size, where shown, is once, few, many, or a class for clones that have expanded.

>.|TRBV30|.|TRBJ2-4
CAWSRLGDIQYF
TGTGCCTGGAGTCGTCTAGGGGACATTCAGTACTTC
>.|TRBV28|once|TRBJ2-5
CASSVGGTQYF
TGTGCCAGCAGCGTGGGGGGGACCCAGTACTTC
>.|TRBV4-3|once|TRBJ2-1
CASSQEFGRNNEQFF
TGCGCCAGCAGCCAAGAGTTCGGACGAAACAATGAGCAGTTCTTC
>.|TRBV28|.|TRBJ1-5
CASSLGGQSSNQPQHF
TGTGCCAGCAGTTTAGGGGGGCAGAGTAGCAATCAGCCCCAGCATTTT
>TRBD1|TRBV27|.|TRBJ2-1
CASLDLGTGTGAYNEQFF
TGTGCCAGCCTCGACCTCGGGACCGGGACAGGGGCCTACAATGAGCAGTTCTTC
>TRBD1|TRBV5-1|.|TRBJ1-2
CASSLGTGPNYGYTF
TGCGCCAGCAGCCTAGGGACAGGGCCCAACTATGGCTACACCTTC
>.|TRBV19|.|TRBJ2-6
CASSIDVPGANVLTF
TGTGCCAGTAGTATAGATGTCCCTGGGGCCAACGTCCTGACTTTC
>.|TRBV5-5|.|TRBJ2-7
CASSPPGQTPYEQYF
TGTGCCAGCAGCCCCCCGGGACAAACTCCTTACGAGCAGTACTTC
>.|TRBV28|.|TRBJ2-7
CASSAGGHEQYF
TGTGCCAGCAGCGCCGGGGGACACGAGCAGTACTTC
>.|TRBV25-1|.|TRBJ1-1
CASSIRRGTEAFF
TGTGCCAGCAGTATTCGAAGGGGCACTGAAGCTTTCTTT
>TRBD1|TRBV5-1|.|TRBJ2-7
CASSSGTGNLPMGEQYF
TGCGCCAGCTCCTCCGGGACAGGAAACCTCCCTATGGGGGAGCAATACTTC
>.|TRBV7-8|.|TRBJ1-5
CASSYEWGNQPQHF
TGTGCCAGCAGCTACGAATGGGGCAATCAGCCCCAGCATTTT
>TRBD1|TRBV27|.|TRBJ1-2
CASSPTLWDRGGYTF
TGTGCCAGCAGCCCCACCCTGTGGGACAGGGGGGGCTACACCTTC
>.|TRBV29-1|.|TRBJ1-3
CSVASTRSGNTIYF
TGCAGCGTTGCTTCCACCCGCTCTGGAAACACCATATATTTT
>TRBD1|TRBV10-1|few|TRBJ1-1
CASSDRTGLNTEAFF
TGCGCCAGCAGTGACAGGACAGGACTTAACACTGAAGCTTTCTTT
>.|TRBV18|.|TRBJ2-3
CASSPRQTSTDTQYF
TGTGCCAGCTCACCCCGACAAACTAGCACAGATACGCAGTATTTT
>.|TRBV4-3|.|TRBJ1-4
CASSSLRGATNEKLFF
TGCGCCAGCAGTAGTCTACGGGGGGCAACTAATGAAAAACTGTTTTTT
>.|TRBV28|.|TRBJ1-4
CASRPTVKGEKLFF
TGTGCCAGCCGGCCGACAGTGAAGGGTGAAAAACTGTTTTTT
>.|TRBV9|.|TRBJ1-3
CASSLGEGLPGNTIYF
TGTGCCAGCAGCCTAGGGGAGGGTTTGCCTGGAAACACCATATATTTT
>TRBD1|TRBV6-1|.|TRBJ2-4
CASSSTGEPNIQYF
TGTGCCAGCAGCTCGACAGGGGAGCCAAACATTCAGTACTTC
>.|TRBV9|.|TRBJ2-2
CASSVVGGLDTGELFF
TGTGCCAGCAGCGTAGTGGGCGGGCTAGACACCGGGGAGCTGTTTTTT
>TRBD1|TRBV5-4|.|TRBJ1-1
CASSSWTGEAEAFF
TGTGCCAGCAGCTCCTGGACAGGGGAAGCTGAAGCTTTCTTT
>.|TRBV7-6|.|TRBJ2-6
CASSLAVPSSGANVLTF
TGTGCCAGCAGCTTAGCAGTACCCAGCTCTGGGGCCAACGTCCTGACTTTC
>.|TRBV18|.|TRBJ2-3
CASSPSPVDTQYF
TGTGCCAGCTCACCAAGTCCGGTAGATACGCAGTATTTT
>.|TRBV7-3|.|TRBJ2-1
CASSLRRYNEQFF
TGTGCCAGCAGCTTAAGGAGATACAATGAGCAGTTCTTC
>.|TRBV6-6|.|TRBJ1-5
CASSYGQGIRQPQHF
TGTGCCAGCAGTTACGGCCAGGGTATACGTCAGCCCCAGCATTTT
>.|TRBV30|.|TRBJ1-5
CAWSPPRRGNQPQHF
TGTGCCTGGAGCCCTCCCAGGCGGGGCAATCAGCCCCAGCATTTT
>.|TRBV18|.|TRBJ1-2
CASSPDGTFGYTF
TGTGCCAGCTCACCCGACGGGACTTTTGGCTACACCTTC
>TRBD1|TRBV15|.|TRBJ2-3
CATSRTGANTDTQYF
TGTGCCACCAGCAGGACAGGGGCAAATACAGATACGCAGTATTTT
>.|TRBV28|.|TRBJ2-1
CASLSSGTGYNEQFF
TGTGCCAGCCTCTCTAGCGGGACAGGCTACAATGAGCAGTTCTTC
>TRBD2|TRBV6-1|.|TRBJ2-7
CASSSGLAGYYEQYF
TGTGCCAGCAGCTCAGGACTAGCGGGCTACTACGAGCAGTACTTC